What follows describes a single TCR beta chain. Generated by immunoSEQ multiplex PCR, the TCRdb table keeps only in-frame clones and is missing some. The sample contains 2,500,000 or so clones, around 90% of which appear only once. The sample belongs to a study of shared clonotypes between healthy human individuals. The CDR3 loop spans 12 amino acids. CDR1 is MNHEY, CDR2 SMNVEV, per germline (reference sequence). With 8 bases clipped from V and 8 bases from J, the junction kept 7 bases outside the gene matches. The sequenced sample consisted of naive CD4+ T cells from PBMCs. This sample's subset: CD45RA+ positively selected. The chain combines TRBV27 with TRBJ1-2; 8 bases align to TRBD1. The clonotype was recovered from a man between 18 and 29 years old in good health. Some clones in this sample may be carry-over from other donors' samples. In DNA form, the CDR3 reads TGTGCCAGCCAGAGCCAGGGGGCCGGCTACACCTTC. Amino acid sequence: CASQSQGAGYTF.